This is a list of T cell receptor beta chains from one sample in a study of blood T cell repertoires in COVID-19. TCRdb keeps only in-frame clones here, not all; method: immunoSEQ multiplex PCR. The profile shows roughly 100,000 clones, more than 85% of them singletons. Sequenced sample: peripheral blood. Receptors originate from a man in his forties or fifties with active or convalescent COVID-19. CDR3s include the opening cysteine and the closing phenylalanine or tryptophan. The order of the fields is J gene, D gene, clone size, V gene, CDR3 protein, CDR3 DNA. D genes are given only for firm matches. Expanded clones are given a class, and other clones once, few, many or no size at all.

J gene: TRBJ2-6; D gene: TRBD2; clone size: once; V gene: TRBV15; CDR3 protein: CATSSKRTSSSGANVLTF; CDR3 DNA: TGTGCCACCAGCAGTAAGCGGACTAGCTCGTCCGGGGCCAACGTCCTGACTTTC
J gene: TRBJ1-1; D gene: NA; clone size: NA; V gene: TRBV21-1; CDR3 protein: CASSKGAGGTEAFF; CDR3 DNA: TGTGCCAGCAGCAAAGGGGCAGGGGGCACTGAAGCTTTCTTT
J gene: TRBJ1-2; D gene: TRBD1; clone size: NA; V gene: TRBV5-1; CDR3 protein: CASSPTGGVGYGYTF; CDR3 DNA: TGCGCCAGCAGCCCAACAGGGGGTGTCGGCTATGGCTACACCTTC
J gene: TRBJ1-2; D gene: TRBD1; clone size: few; V gene: TRBV3-1/TRBV3-2; CDR3 protein: CASSQQGQGLSSGYTF; CDR3 DNA: TGTGCCAGCAGCCAACAAGGACAGGGCCTTTCATCTGGCTACACCTTC
J gene: TRBJ2-7; D gene: TRBD1; clone size: NA; V gene: TRBV30; CDR3 protein: CAWRQSTGVEQYF; CDR3 DNA: TGTGCCTGGAGACAAAGCACAGGGGTAGAGCAGTACTTC
J gene: TRBJ1-5; D gene: TRBD1; clone size: few; V gene: TRBV14; CDR3 protein: CASSTTDRVGQPQHF; CDR3 DNA: TGTGCCAGCAGCACCACGGACAGGGTAGGTCAGCCCCAGCATTTT
J gene: TRBJ2-7; D gene: NA; clone size: NA; V gene: TRBV21-1; CDR3 protein: CASSKFSWSKQYF; CDR3 DNA: TGTGCCAGCAGCAAATTTAGTTGGTCGAAGCAGTACTTC
J gene: TRBJ1-1; D gene: TRBD1; clone size: NA; V gene: TRBV5-6; CDR3 protein: CASSGTGGGTEAFF; CDR3 DNA: TGTGCCAGCAGCGGGACAGGGGGTGGCACTGAAGCTTTCTTT
J gene: TRBJ2-5; D gene: TRBD2; clone size: NA; V gene: TRBV5-1; CDR3 protein: CASSRTSGGGETQYF; CDR3 DNA: TGCGCCAGCAGCAGGACTAGCGGGGGTGGAGAGACCCAGTACTTC
J gene: TRBJ2-6; D gene: NA; clone size: NA; V gene: TRBV28; CDR3 protein: CASSPRGSGANVLTF; CDR3 DNA: TGTGCCAGCAGTCCCCGAGGGTCTGGGGCCAACGTCCTGACTTTC
J gene: TRBJ1-1; D gene: TRBD1; clone size: NA; V gene: TRBV29-1; CDR3 protein: CSVRQGNTEAFF; CDR3 DNA: TGCAGCGTGAGACAGGGTAACACTGAAGCTTTCTTT
J gene: TRBJ2-5; D gene: TRBD2; clone size: NA; V gene: TRBV24-1; CDR3 protein: CATSDLGEGTQYF; CDR3 DNA: TGTGCCACCAGTGATTTGGGGGAGGGGACCCAGTACTTC
J gene: TRBJ2-1; D gene: TRBD2; clone size: NA; V gene: TRBV7-9; CDR3 protein: CASSRTSGGYEQFF; CDR3 DNA: TGTGCCAGCAGCCGGACTAGCGGGGGCTATGAGCAGTTCTTC
J gene: TRBJ2-3; D gene: TRBD1; clone size: NA; V gene: TRBV5-4; CDR3 protein: CASRQDRVNTDTQYF; CDR3 DNA: TGTGCCAGCAGACAAGACAGGGTAAACACAGATACGCAGTATTTT
J gene: TRBJ1-2; D gene: NA; clone size: few; V gene: TRBV4-1; CDR3 protein: CASSLSVANPYGYTF; CDR3 DNA: TGCGCCAGCAGCCTAAGCGTGGCGAACCCGTATGGCTACACCTTC
J gene: TRBJ1-3; D gene: NA; clone size: NA; V gene: TRBV10-3; CDR3 protein: CAISLGNTIYF; CDR3 DNA: TGTGCCATCAGCCTTGGAAACACCATATATTTT
J gene: TRBJ1-2; D gene: NA; clone size: NA; V gene: TRBV5-6; CDR3 protein: CASSLKLLTPGYTF; CDR3 DNA: TGTGCCAGCAGCTTAAAGCTCCTAACGCCTGGCTACACCTTC
J gene: TRBJ2-5; D gene: NA; clone size: NA; V gene: TRBV6-2/TRBV6-3; CDR3 protein: CASSSSMGQATQYF; CDR3 DNA: TGTGCCAGCAGTAGTTCAATGGGACAAGCGACCCAGTACTTC
J gene: TRBJ1-4; D gene: NA; clone size: NA; V gene: TRBV5-1; CDR3 protein: CASSSFLGPNEKLFF; CDR3 DNA: TGCGCCAGCAGTTCGTTCCTGGGCCCAAATGAAAAACTGTTTTTT
J gene: TRBJ2-7; D gene: TRBD2; clone size: NA; V gene: TRBV5-4; CDR3 protein: CASSQGGLAGGDSYEQYF; CDR3 DNA: TGTGCCAGCAGCCAAGGGGGACTAGCGGGGGGCGACTCCTACGAGCAGTACTTC
J gene: TRBJ1-2; D gene: NA; clone size: NA; V gene: TRBV28; CDR3 protein: CASSLNMGGYGYTF; CDR3 DNA: TGTGCCAGCAGTTTAAATATGGGGGGGTATGGCTACACCTTC
J gene: TRBJ2-7; D gene: TRBD1; clone size: NA; V gene: TRBV5-5; CDR3 protein: CASSLSAGGPYEQYF; CDR3 DNA: TGTGCCAGCAGCTTGTCGGCAGGGGGCCCCTACGAGCAGTACTTC
J gene: TRBJ2-4; D gene: NA; clone size: NA; V gene: TRBV5-1; CDR3 protein: CASSLTGTLENIQYF; CDR3 DNA: TGCGCCAGCAGCTTGACCGGGACACTAGAAAACATTCAGTACTTC
J gene: TRBJ1-5; D gene: TRBD1; clone size: NA; V gene: TRBV4-1; CDR3 protein: CASSQDPGNWQGVSQPQHF; CDR3 DNA: TGCGCCAGCAGCCAAGATCCCGGGAATTGGCAGGGGGTTAGTCAGCCCCAGCATTTT
J gene: TRBJ1-2; D gene: TRBD1; clone size: few; V gene: TRBV7-9; CDR3 protein: CASSPLTGNGYTF; CDR3 DNA: TGTGCCAGCAGCCCCCTGACAGGGAATGGCTACACCTTC
J gene: TRBJ2-1; D gene: NA; clone size: NA; V gene: TRBV4-3; CDR3 protein: CASSQGSVAGYNEQFF; CDR3 DNA: TGCGCCAGCAGCCAAGGGTCTGTCGCAGGATACAATGAGCAGTTCTTC
J gene: TRBJ1-3; D gene: TRBD1; clone size: NA; V gene: TRBV11-3; CDR3 protein: CASSSGTGKRGNTIYF; CDR3 DNA: TGTGCCAGCAGCTCAGGGACAGGCAAGCGTGGAAACACCATATATTTT
J gene: TRBJ1-4; D gene: TRBD1; clone size: NA; V gene: TRBV9; CDR3 protein: CASSVATGGWEKLFF; CDR3 DNA: TGTGCCAGCAGCGTAGCAACAGGGGGGTGGGAAAAACTGTTTTTT
J gene: TRBJ2-6; D gene: NA; clone size: NA; V gene: TRBV13; CDR3 protein: CASSFRGAGANVLTF; CDR3 DNA: TGTGCCAGCAGCTTCCGGGGAGCTGGGGCCAACGTCCTGACTTTC
J gene: TRBJ2-5; D gene: NA; clone size: NA; V gene: TRBV5-1; CDR3 protein: CASSLFGQQVETQYF; CDR3 DNA: TGCGCCAGCAGCTTATTTGGACAGCAGGTAGAGACCCAGTACTTC
J gene: TRBJ1-5; D gene: NA; clone size: NA; V gene: TRBV29-1; CDR3 protein: CSVAGGNQPQHF; CDR3 DNA: TGCAGCGTTGCAGGGGGCAATCAGCCCCAGCATTTT
J gene: TRBJ2-1; D gene: NA; clone size: NA; V gene: TRBV18; CDR3 protein: CASSPPSLASDEQFF; CDR3 DNA: TGTGCCAGCTCACCACCTTCTCTAGCCAGCGATGAGCAGTTCTTC
J gene: TRBJ1-5; D gene: NA; clone size: NA; V gene: TRBV27; CDR3 protein: CASSSSWGLEGGNQPQHF; CDR3 DNA: TGTGCCAGCAGTTCCTCTTGGGGTCTCGAGGGGGGCAATCAGCCCCAGCATTTT
J gene: TRBJ2-5; D gene: TRBD2; clone size: NA; V gene: TRBV4-1; CDR3 protein: CASSQEGGRLAGQQGTQYF; CDR3 DNA: TGCGCCAGCAGCCAAGAGGGGGGGAGGCTAGCGGGCCAACAAGGGACCCAGTACTTC
J gene: TRBJ1-3; D gene: NA; clone size: NA; V gene: TRBV19; CDR3 protein: CASSIQGTSGNTIYF; CDR3 DNA: TGTGCCAGTAGTATACAGGGGACCTCTGGAAACACCATATATTTT
J gene: TRBJ2-5; D gene: NA; clone size: NA; V gene: TRBV2; CDR3 protein: CASSETGSKETQYF; CDR3 DNA: TGTGCCAGCAGTGAAACGGGATCGAAAGAGACCCAGTACTTC
J gene: TRBJ1-2; D gene: NA; clone size: NA; V gene: TRBV5-4; CDR3 protein: CASSLEWGGNNYGYTF; CDR3 DNA: TGTGCCAGCAGCTTGGAGTGGGGGGGCAATAACTATGGCTACACCTTC
J gene: TRBJ1-1; D gene: TRBD1; clone size: NA; V gene: TRBV19; CDR3 protein: CASTLGQGIRNTEAFF; CDR3 DNA: TGTGCCAGTACCCTGGGACAGGGTATACGGAACACTGAAGCTTTCTTT
J gene: TRBJ2-5; D gene: TRBD1; clone size: once; V gene: TRBV15; CDR3 protein: CATSRDPGGETQYF; CDR3 DNA: TGTGCCACCAGCAGAGATCCAGGGGGTGAGACCCAGTACTTC
J gene: TRBJ1-2; D gene: TRBD1; clone size: NA; V gene: TRBV6-5; CDR3 protein: CASSYSREQGNYGYTF; CDR3 DNA: TGTGCCAGCAGTTACTCGAGGGAACAGGGGAACTATGGCTACACCTTC